Here is one TCR beta chain with its context. The sample comes from a study of blood T cell repertoires in COVID-19. Study details: Material from acute and convalescent COVID-19 was sourced from the United States, Italy and Spain. PBMCs, B-cell-depleted T cells, or T cells were the source of the cDNA or gDNA that made up the material.

As originally analysed: Nucleated cell counts were estimated from reference gene primer amplification. Some clones are missing from TCRdb's copy, which holds only in-frame ones; the method was immunoSEQ multiplex PCR. The D gene and trimming were derived from the DNA, and the V and J assignments and clone size from that table. This table has more than 95,000 clones, about 86% appearing once. V gave up 8 bases and J gave up 8 bases; unmatched junction bases: 7. The CDR3 has 13 amino acids. The germline V gene has CDR1 PRHDT and CDR2 FYEKMQ (reference sequence). The specimen sequenced was peripheral blood. The chain couples TRBV13 to TRBJ1-2, with TRBD1 matching 11 bases. The clonotype was recovered from a woman aged 50 to 65 with acute or convalescent COVID-19. CDR3 sequence: CASLDRGRWGYTF. DNA for the CDR3: TGTGCCAGCCTGGACAGGGGGCGGTGGGGCTACACCTTC.